Listed below are T cell receptor beta chains from one sample, sequenced in a study of blood T cell repertoires in COVID-19. Data came from immunoSEQ multiplex PCR; TCRdb stores just in-frame clones and leaves some out. The data hold about 300,000 clones, with about 84% observed a single time. The sample was peripheral blood. The receptors here all came from a woman in her forties or fifties with acute or convalescent COVID-19. Both conserved end residues are part of each CDR3. Each record gives: V gene, J gene, D gene, clone size, CDR3 DNA, CDR3 protein. D genes are given only for firm matches. Clone size is given for some rows only: seen once, a few or many times, or a class if the clone is expanded.

v_gene: TRBV28
j_gene: TRBJ2-2
d_gene: .
abundance: .
CDR3nt: TGTGCCAGCAGTTTAGCACAGGCGACCGGGGAGCTGTTTTTT
CDR3aa: CASSLAQATGELFF

v_gene: TRBV6-5
j_gene: TRBJ1-1
d_gene: .
abundance: few
CDR3nt: TGTGCCAGCAGTAAAAGGACGGGGGGACCTGAAGCTTTCTTT
CDR3aa: CASSKRTGGPEAFF

v_gene: TRBV3-1/TRBV3-2
j_gene: TRBJ2-7
d_gene: .
abundance: .
CDR3nt: TGTGCCAGCAGCCAACGGGGGGCGGACGAGCAGTACTTC
CDR3aa: CASSQRGADEQYF

v_gene: TRBV28
j_gene: TRBJ2-7
d_gene: TRBD1
abundance: .
CDR3nt: TGTGCCAGCAGGTCCGGGACAGGTCGCTACGAGCAGTACTTC
CDR3aa: CASRSGTGRYEQYF

v_gene: TRBV29-1
j_gene: TRBJ2-1
d_gene: .
abundance: .
CDR3nt: TGCAGCGTTGAGTTTACAAAAAACAATGAGCAGTTCTTC
CDR3aa: CSVEFTKNNEQFF

v_gene: TRBV19
j_gene: TRBJ1-5
d_gene: .
abundance: .
CDR3nt: TGTGCCAGTAGTATAAGAAAGGGGATGGGCAATCAGCCCCAGCATTTT
CDR3aa: CASSIRKGMGNQPQHF

v_gene: TRBV6-6
j_gene: TRBJ1-2
d_gene: .
abundance: .
CDR3nt: TGTGCCAGCACCACAGGCCGCTATGGCTACACCTTC
CDR3aa: CASTTGRYGYTF

v_gene: TRBV9
j_gene: TRBJ1-1
d_gene: TRBD1
abundance: .
CDR3nt: TGTGCCAGCAGCGTATCAGGACAGGGGTGGACTGAAGCTTTCTTT
CDR3aa: CASSVSGQGWTEAFF

v_gene: TRBV5-8
j_gene: TRBJ2-7
d_gene: .
abundance: few
CDR3nt: TGTGCCAGCAACCCGCCGGGTTTGGTCTACGAGCAGTACTTC
CDR3aa: CASNPPGLVYEQYF

v_gene: TRBV25-1
j_gene: TRBJ2-3
d_gene: .
abundance: .
CDR3nt: TGTGCCAGCAGTGATCCCTCCGGGAGAAGCACAGATACGCAGTATTTT
CDR3aa: CASSDPSGRSTDTQYF

v_gene: TRBV7-3
j_gene: TRBJ2-5
d_gene: TRBD2
abundance: .
CDR3nt: TGTGCCAGCAGCTTAAGGGAGGCGGGAGTAGAGACCCAGTACTTC
CDR3aa: CASSLREAGVETQYF

v_gene: TRBV7-8
j_gene: TRBJ2-7
d_gene: .
abundance: few
CDR3nt: TGTGCCAGCAGCCCCGGACTACTCTACGAGCAGTACTTC
CDR3aa: CASSPGLLYEQYF

v_gene: TRBV6-5
j_gene: TRBJ2-7
d_gene: .
abundance: .
CDR3nt: TGTGCCACTGGGCTCTACGAGCAGTACTTC
CDR3aa: CATGLYEQYF

v_gene: TRBV24-1
j_gene: TRBJ2-5
d_gene: .
abundance: .
CDR3nt: TGTGCCACCAGTGACCCCACGAGGGCGGAGGAGACCCAGTACTTC
CDR3aa: CATSDPTRAEETQYF

v_gene: TRBV19
j_gene: TRBJ1-5
d_gene: TRBD1
abundance: .
CDR3nt: TGTGCCAGTAGTACCACAGACAGGGGGCTCAATCAGCCCCAGCATTTT
CDR3aa: CASSTTDRGLNQPQHF

v_gene: TRBV2
j_gene: TRBJ1-2
d_gene: .
abundance: few
CDR3nt: TGTGCCAGCAGTGAGACAGGATACTATGGCTACACCTTC
CDR3aa: CASSETGYYGYTF

v_gene: TRBV28
j_gene: TRBJ1-6
d_gene: .
abundance: .
CDR3nt: TGTGCCAGCAGTTTACGACAGAATAATTCACCCCTCCACTTT
CDR3aa: CASSLRQNNSPLHF

v_gene: TRBV24-1
j_gene: TRBJ2-1
d_gene: TRBD1
abundance: .
CDR3nt: TGTGCCACCAGTGATGTGACAGGGGTGCCATTCAATGAGCAGTTCTTC
CDR3aa: CATSDVTGVPFNEQFF

v_gene: TRBV10-3
j_gene: TRBJ1-1
d_gene: .
abundance: .
CDR3nt: TGTGCCATCAGTGAGGATACAGAGAACACTGAAGCTTTCTTT
CDR3aa: CAISEDTENTEAFF

v_gene: TRBV27
j_gene: TRBJ2-1
d_gene: TRBD2
abundance: .
CDR3nt: TGTGCCAGCAGTCTCGCTAGCGGGAGGGCCAATGAGCAGTTCTTC
CDR3aa: CASSLASGRANEQFF

v_gene: TRBV5-1
j_gene: TRBJ1-2
d_gene: TRBD1
abundance: .
CDR3nt: TGCGCCAGCAGCTTTGGAAATACCGGGACAGTCTATGGCTACACCTTC
CDR3aa: CASSFGNTGTVYGYTF

v_gene: TRBV7-3
j_gene: TRBJ2-7
d_gene: TRBD1
abundance: .
CDR3nt: TGTGCCAGCAGCTTAAATGGACAGGGGACGGTGCAGTACTTC
CDR3aa: CASSLNGQGTVQYF

v_gene: TRBV2
j_gene: TRBJ2-7
d_gene: .
abundance: .
CDR3nt: TGTGCCAGCAGTGCATTCTCCTACGAGCAGTACTTC
CDR3aa: CASSAFSYEQYF

v_gene: TRBV4-3
j_gene: TRBJ1-2
d_gene: .
abundance: few
CDR3nt: TGCGCCAGCAGCCAAGATCAGGGCTATGGCTACACCTTC
CDR3aa: CASSQDQGYGYTF

v_gene: TRBV6-6
j_gene: TRBJ1-1
d_gene: TRBD1
abundance: .
CDR3nt: TGTGCCAGCAGTCTAGACAGGGCAGCTGAAGCTTTCTTT
CDR3aa: CASSLDRAAEAFF

v_gene: TRBV7-3
j_gene: TRBJ2-1
d_gene: TRBD2
abundance: .
CDR3nt: TGTGCCAGCAGCTTTAGCGGGAGGTTCAATGAGCAGTTCTTC
CDR3aa: CASSFSGRFNEQFF

v_gene: TRBV28
j_gene: TRBJ2-7
d_gene: .
abundance: .
CDR3nt: TGTGCCAGCAGTTTAAAAGCCCCCCGGGTCTACGAGCAGTACTTC
CDR3aa: CASSLKAPRVYEQYF

v_gene: TRBV27
j_gene: TRBJ2-7
d_gene: TRBD2
abundance: once
CDR3nt: TGTGCCAGCAGTCCGGGACTAGCGGGGACTCGTTTTTTCGAGCAGTACTTC
CDR3aa: CASSPGLAGTRFFEQYF

v_gene: TRBV7-8
j_gene: TRBJ2-7
d_gene: .
abundance: once
CDR3nt: TGTGCCAGCAGCCCTACCTTGGCGGGGTCCTACGAGCAGTACTTC
CDR3aa: CASSPTLAGSYEQYF

v_gene: TRBV7-2
j_gene: TRBJ1-5
d_gene: .
abundance: .
CDR3nt: TGTGCCAGCAGCTTAGTCGGGGTTACTAGCAATCAGCCCCAGCATTTT
CDR3aa: CASSLVGVTSNQPQHF

v_gene: TRBV5-1
j_gene: TRBJ2-5
d_gene: TRBD1
abundance: .
CDR3nt: TGCGCCAGCAGCTTCACAGGGGATAGTACGTTCCAGGAGACCCAGTACTTC
CDR3aa: CASSFTGDSTFQETQYF

v_gene: TRBV4-1
j_gene: TRBJ1-2
d_gene: TRBD1
abundance: .
CDR3nt: TGCGCCAGCTCGGACAGGGAGGGGTATGGCTACACCTTC
CDR3aa: CASSDREGYGYTF

v_gene: TRBV6-5
j_gene: TRBJ1-1
d_gene: .
abundance: .
CDR3nt: TGTGCCAGCACCCAGTCCCGAAAGGCTTTCTTT
CDR3aa: CASTQSRKAFF

v_gene: TRBV27
j_gene: TRBJ1-2
d_gene: TRBD1
abundance: many
CDR3nt: TGTGCCAGCAGCCTACAGGGGTATGGCTACACCTTC
CDR3aa: CASSLQGYGYTF

v_gene: TRBV28
j_gene: TRBJ1-5
d_gene: TRBD1
abundance: once
CDR3nt: TGTGCCAGCAGTTTATCCAGGACAGGGTACGGCAATCAGCCCCAGCATTTT
CDR3aa: CASSLSRTGYGNQPQHF

v_gene: TRBV5-1
j_gene: TRBJ1-1
d_gene: .
abundance: .
CDR3nt: TGCGCCAGCAAACCGACCACTACGAACACTGAAGCTTTCTTT
CDR3aa: CASKPTTTNTEAFF

v_gene: TRBV7-2
j_gene: TRBJ1-1
d_gene: .
abundance: .
CDR3nt: TGTGCCAGCAGCATACAGAACACTGAAGCTTTCTTT
CDR3aa: CASSIQNTEAFF

v_gene: TRBV25-1
j_gene: TRBJ1-1
d_gene: TRBD1
abundance: .
CDR3nt: TGTGCCAGCACCCTGGGACAGGCCGCTGAAGCTTTCTTT
CDR3aa: CASTLGQAAEAFF

v_gene: TRBV7-8
j_gene: TRBJ2-7
d_gene: .
abundance: .
CDR3nt: TGTGCCAGCAGCTTACGGGCAGGGGGGAGCTCCTACGAGCAGTACTTC
CDR3aa: CASSLRAGGSSYEQYF

v_gene: TRBV27
j_gene: TRBJ2-7
d_gene: TRBD2
abundance: .
CDR3nt: TGTGCCAGCAGAGCGACGGCGGGAGTTGAGCAGTACTTC
CDR3aa: CASRATAGVEQYF

v_gene: TRBV19
j_gene: TRBJ2-3
d_gene: TRBD2
abundance: .
CDR3nt: TGTGCCAGTAGTATCTCCCCCGGGGGGGGCGCAGATACGCAGTATTTT
CDR3aa: CASSISPGGGADTQYF

v_gene: TRBV10-1
j_gene: TRBJ1-2
d_gene: TRBD1
abundance: few
CDR3nt: TGCGCCAGCATGAGGCGGGACAGGGATCGGCCATCCTATGGCTACACCTTC
CDR3aa: CASMRRDRDRPSYGYTF

v_gene: TRBV19
j_gene: TRBJ1-5
d_gene: .
abundance: few
CDR3nt: TGTGCCAGTAGTATTGTTCCACTGGGCAATCAGCCCCAGCATTTT
CDR3aa: CASSIVPLGNQPQHF

v_gene: TRBV3-1/TRBV3-2
j_gene: TRBJ1-2
d_gene: TRBD1
abundance: .
CDR3nt: TGTGCCAGCAGCCAAGACGGGACAGGGCACTACTATGGCTACACCTTC
CDR3aa: CASSQDGTGHYYGYTF

v_gene: TRBV5-6
j_gene: TRBJ2-3
d_gene: TRBD2
abundance: few
CDR3nt: TGTGCCAGCAGCCTTACTAGCGGGAGTTTCCCAGATACGCAGTATTTT
CDR3aa: CASSLTSGSFPDTQYF

v_gene: TRBV6-2/TRBV6-3
j_gene: TRBJ1-2
d_gene: TRBD1
abundance: .
CDR3nt: TGTGCCAGCAGTAAGTCCCCGGGACAGTTTAACTATGGCTACACCTTC
CDR3aa: CASSKSPGQFNYGYTF

v_gene: TRBV27
j_gene: TRBJ1-2
d_gene: TRBD1
abundance: .
CDR3nt: TGTGCCAGCAGTTTAAGAGGGGGCAACGGCTACACCTTC
CDR3aa: CASSLRGGNGYTF

v_gene: TRBV24-1
j_gene: TRBJ2-3
d_gene: TRBD1
abundance: .
CDR3nt: TGTGCCACCAGTGACCTGGGACAGGGACTCACAGATACGCAGTATTTT
CDR3aa: CATSDLGQGLTDTQYF